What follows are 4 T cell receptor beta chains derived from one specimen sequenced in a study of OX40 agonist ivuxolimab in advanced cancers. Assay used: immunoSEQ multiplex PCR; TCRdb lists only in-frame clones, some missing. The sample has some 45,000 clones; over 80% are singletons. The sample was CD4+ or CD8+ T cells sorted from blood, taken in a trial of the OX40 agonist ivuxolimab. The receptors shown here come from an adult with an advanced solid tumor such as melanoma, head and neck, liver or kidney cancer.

CDR3 sequence reads: CASSSVVSGGGEKLFF. CDR3 bases: TGTGCCAGCAGTTCTGTGGTGTCAGGGGGGGGTGAAAAACTGTTTTTT. The J gene is TRBJ1-4, the V gene TRBV28; 7 bases line up with TRBD1. Germline CDR1 MDHEN, CDR2 SYDVKM. This CDR3 region has 16 residues. V was clipped by 4 bases and J by 7 bases; unmatched bases: 12.

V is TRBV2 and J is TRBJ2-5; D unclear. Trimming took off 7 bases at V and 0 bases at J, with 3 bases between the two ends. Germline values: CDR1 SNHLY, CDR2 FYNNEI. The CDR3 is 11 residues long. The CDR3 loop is CASKYQETQYF. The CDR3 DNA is TGTGCCAGCAAGTACCAAGAGACCCAGTACTTC.

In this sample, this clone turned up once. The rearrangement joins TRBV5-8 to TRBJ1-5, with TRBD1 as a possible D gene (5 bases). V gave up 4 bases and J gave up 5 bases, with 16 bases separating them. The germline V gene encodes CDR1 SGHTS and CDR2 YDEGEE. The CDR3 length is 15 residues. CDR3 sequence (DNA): TGTGCCAGCAGCGGATGGGGGGGAGGTCATCAGCCCCAGCATTTT. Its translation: CASSGWGGGHQPQHF.

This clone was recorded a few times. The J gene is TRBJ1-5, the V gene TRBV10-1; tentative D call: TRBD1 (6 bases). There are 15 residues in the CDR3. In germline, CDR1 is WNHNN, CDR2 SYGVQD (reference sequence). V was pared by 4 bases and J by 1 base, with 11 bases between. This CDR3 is CASSGTGLSNQPQHF. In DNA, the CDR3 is TGCGCCAGCAGTGGAACAGGGCTAAGCAATCAGCCCCAGCATTTT.